This TCR beta chain was obtained from a study of cytomegalovirus exposure and HLA in healthy donors. This CDR3 spans 12 amino acids. Germline values: CDR1 SEHNR, CDR2 FQNEAQ (reference sequence). The V end lost 4 bases, the J end lost 11 bases, and 12 bases lay between the germline ends. PCR amplification relied on 60 Vbeta primers (plus 13 Jbeta primers). The data were produced by immunoSEQ multiplex PCR, yet TCRdb's version contains in-frame clones alone and is incomplete. The sample lists 150,000 to 200,000 clones, almost 85% occurring once. The origin of this receptor is a girl under 18 in good health and CMV-seropositive. Sequenced material: PBMCs. The chain joins TRBV7-9 to TRBJ1-5, with D tentatively TRBD1 (6 bases). CDR3 DNA: TGTGCCAGCAGCTCTCAGGGGATGGCCCAGCATTTT. It is translated as CASSSQGMAQHF.